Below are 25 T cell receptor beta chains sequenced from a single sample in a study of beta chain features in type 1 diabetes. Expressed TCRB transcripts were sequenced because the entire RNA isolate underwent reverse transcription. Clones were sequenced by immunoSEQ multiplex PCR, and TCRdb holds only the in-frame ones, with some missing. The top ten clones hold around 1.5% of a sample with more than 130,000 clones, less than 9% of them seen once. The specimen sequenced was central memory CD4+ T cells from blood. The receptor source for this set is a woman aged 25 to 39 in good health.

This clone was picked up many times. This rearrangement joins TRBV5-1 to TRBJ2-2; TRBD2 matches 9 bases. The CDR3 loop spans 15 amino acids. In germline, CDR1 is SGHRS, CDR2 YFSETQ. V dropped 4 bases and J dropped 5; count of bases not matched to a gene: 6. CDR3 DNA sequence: TGCGCCAGCAGCGTCTCTAGCGGGAATACCGGGGAGCTGTTTTTT. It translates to CASSVSSGNTGELFF.

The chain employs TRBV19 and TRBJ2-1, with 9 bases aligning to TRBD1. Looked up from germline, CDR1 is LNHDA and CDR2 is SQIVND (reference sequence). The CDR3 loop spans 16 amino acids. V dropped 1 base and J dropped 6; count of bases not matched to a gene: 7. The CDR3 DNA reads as TGTGCCAGTAGTATAGGGCGGACAGGGGTCCTCAATGAGCAGTTCTTC. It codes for CASSIGRTGVLNEQFF.

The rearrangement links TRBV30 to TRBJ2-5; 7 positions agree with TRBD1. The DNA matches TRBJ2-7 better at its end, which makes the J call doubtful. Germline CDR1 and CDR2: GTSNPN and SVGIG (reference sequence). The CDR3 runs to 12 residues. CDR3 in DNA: TGTGCCTGGAGTGGGACAGGATACGAGCAGTACTTC. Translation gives CAWSGTGYEQYF.

CDR3 sequence: CASSPPETGNQPQHF. The CDR3 DNA follows: TGTGCCAGCAGTCCGCCCGAGACAGGGAATCAGCCCCAGCATTTT. The chain combines TRBV28 with TRBJ1-5; TRBD1 matches 7 bases. This CDR3 spans 15 amino acids. With V trimmed by 5 bases and J by 4 bases, 8 bases remained unmatched. CDR1 and CDR2 from the germline V gene are MDHEN and SYDVKM.

The CDR3 here is CASSYSGVRGKNIQYF. The CDR3, as DNA: TGTGCCAGCAGTTACTCGGGGGTGCGGGGCAAAAACATTCAGTACTTC. The V gene is TRBV6-5, the J gene TRBJ2-4; D may be TRBD2 (6 bases). Trimming cost V 0 bases and J 3 bases, with 12 bases left between them. CDR3 length: 16 residues. CDR1 MNHEY and CDR2 SVGAGI come from the germline V gene.

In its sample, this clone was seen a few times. As DNA, the CDR3 is TGTGCCAGCAACCCGAGGGGGACAACAACTAATGAAAAACTGTTTTTT. Translated: CASNPRGTTTNEKLFF. The chain joins TRBV28 to TRBJ1-4; possibly TRBD1 for D (6 bases). The V and J ends lost 7 bases and 0 bases respectively, with 15 bases between them. This CDR3 spans 16 amino acids. CDR1 MDHEN and CDR2 SYDVKM come from the germline V gene.

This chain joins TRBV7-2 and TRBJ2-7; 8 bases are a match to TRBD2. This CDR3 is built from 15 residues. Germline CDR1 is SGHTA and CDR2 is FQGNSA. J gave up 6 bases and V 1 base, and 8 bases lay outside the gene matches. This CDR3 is CASSLDSGNSVEQYF. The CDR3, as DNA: TGTGCCAGCAGCTTAGATAGCGGGAACTCCGTCGAGCAGTACTTC.

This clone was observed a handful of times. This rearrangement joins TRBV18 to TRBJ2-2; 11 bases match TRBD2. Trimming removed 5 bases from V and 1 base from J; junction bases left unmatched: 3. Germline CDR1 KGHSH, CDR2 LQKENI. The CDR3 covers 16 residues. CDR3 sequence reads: CASSAGLAENTGELFF. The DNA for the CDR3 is TGTGCCAGCTCAGCGGGACTAGCGGAGAACACCGGGGAGCTGTTTTTT. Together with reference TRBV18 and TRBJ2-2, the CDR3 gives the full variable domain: NAGVMQNPRHLVRRRGQEARLRCSPMKGHSHVYWYRQLPEEGLKFMVYLQKENIIDESGMPKERFSAEFPKEGPSILRIQQVVRGDSAAYFCASSAGLAENTGELFFGEGSRLTVL.

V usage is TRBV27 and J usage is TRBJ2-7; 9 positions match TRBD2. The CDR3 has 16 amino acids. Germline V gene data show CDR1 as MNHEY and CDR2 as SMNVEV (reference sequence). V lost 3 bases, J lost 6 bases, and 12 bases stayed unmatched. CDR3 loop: CASSFQGLASYPEQYF. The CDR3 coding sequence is TGTGCCAGCAGTTTCCAAGGACTAGCGTCTTATCCCGAGCAGTACTTC.

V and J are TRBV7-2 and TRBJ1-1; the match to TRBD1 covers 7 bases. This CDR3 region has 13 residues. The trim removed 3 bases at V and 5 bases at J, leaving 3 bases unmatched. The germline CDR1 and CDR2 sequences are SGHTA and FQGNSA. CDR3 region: CASSFDRETEAFF. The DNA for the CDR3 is TGTGCCAGCAGCTTCGACAGGGAGACTGAAGCTTTCTTT.

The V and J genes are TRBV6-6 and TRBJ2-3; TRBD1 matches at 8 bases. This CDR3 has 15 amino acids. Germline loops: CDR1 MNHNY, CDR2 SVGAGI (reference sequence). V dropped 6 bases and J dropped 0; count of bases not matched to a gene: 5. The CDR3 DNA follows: TGTGCCAGCAGACCGGGACAGGCGAGCACAGATACGCAGTATTTT. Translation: CASRPGQASTDTQYF.

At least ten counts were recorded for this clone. In DNA, the CDR3 is TGTGCCAGCACCGGCGGGACGGGGTACAATGAGCAGTTCTTC. It codes for CASTGGTGYNEQFF. The J gene is TRBJ2-1, the V gene TRBV9; possibly TRBD2 for D (6 bases). Looked up from germline, CDR1 is SGDLS and CDR2 is YYNGEE. Trimming pared 6 bases from V and 4 bases from J, leaving 14 bases between. There are 14 residues in the CDR3.

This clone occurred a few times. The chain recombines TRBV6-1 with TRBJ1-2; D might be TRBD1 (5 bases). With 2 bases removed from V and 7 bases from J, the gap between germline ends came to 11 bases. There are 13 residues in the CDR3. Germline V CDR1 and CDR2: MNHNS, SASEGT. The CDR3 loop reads CASSETSGLGYTF. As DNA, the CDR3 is TGTGCCAGCAGTGAAACGTCAGGGCTTGGCTACACCTTC.

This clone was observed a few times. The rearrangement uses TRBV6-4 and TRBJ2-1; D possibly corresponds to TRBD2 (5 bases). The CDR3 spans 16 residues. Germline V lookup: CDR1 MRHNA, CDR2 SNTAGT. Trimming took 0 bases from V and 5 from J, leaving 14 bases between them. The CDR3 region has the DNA TGTGCCAGCAGTGACTCGGGAGAGGGTAGTAACAATGAGCAGTTCTTC. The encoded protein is CASSDSGEGSNNEQFF.

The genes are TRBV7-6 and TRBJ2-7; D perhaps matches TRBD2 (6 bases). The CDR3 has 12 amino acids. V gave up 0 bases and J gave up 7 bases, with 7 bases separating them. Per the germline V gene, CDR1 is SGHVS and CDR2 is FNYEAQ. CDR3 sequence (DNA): TGTGCCAGCAGCTTAGCAGGGAGGGAGCAGTACTTC. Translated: CASSLAGREQYF.

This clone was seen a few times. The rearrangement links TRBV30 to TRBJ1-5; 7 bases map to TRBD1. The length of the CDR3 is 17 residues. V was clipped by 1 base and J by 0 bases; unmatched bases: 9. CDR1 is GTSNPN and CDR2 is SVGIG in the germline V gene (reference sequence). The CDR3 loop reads CAWSGDRVRNSNQPQHF. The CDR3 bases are TGTGCCTGGAGTGGCGACAGGGTGAGGAATAGCAATCAGCCCCAGCATTTT.

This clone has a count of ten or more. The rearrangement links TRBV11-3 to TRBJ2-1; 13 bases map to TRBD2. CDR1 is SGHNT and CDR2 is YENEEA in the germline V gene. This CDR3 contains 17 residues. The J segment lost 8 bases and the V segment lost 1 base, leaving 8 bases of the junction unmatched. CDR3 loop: CASSLAPGLAGEHEQFF. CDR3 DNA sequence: TGTGCCAGCAGCTTAGCTCCAGGACTAGCGGGAGAGCATGAGCAGTTCTTC. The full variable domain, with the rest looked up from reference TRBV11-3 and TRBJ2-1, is EAGVVQSPRYKIIEKKQPVAFWCNPISGHNTLYWYLQNLGQGPELLIRYENEEAVDDSQLPKDRFSAERLKGVDSTLKIQPAELGDSAVYLCASSLAPGLAGEHEQFFGPGTRLTVL.

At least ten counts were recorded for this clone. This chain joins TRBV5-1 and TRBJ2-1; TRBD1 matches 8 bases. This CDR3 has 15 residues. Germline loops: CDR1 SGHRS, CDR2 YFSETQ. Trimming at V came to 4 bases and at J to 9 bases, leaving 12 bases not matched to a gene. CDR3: CASSAGTGPMGEQFF. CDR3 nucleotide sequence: TGCGCCAGCAGCGCCGGGACAGGTCCCATGGGTGAGCAGTTCTTC.

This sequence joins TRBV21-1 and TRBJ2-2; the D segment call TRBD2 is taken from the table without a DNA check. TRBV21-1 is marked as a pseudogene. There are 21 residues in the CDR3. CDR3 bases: TGTGCCAGCAGCAAAGGGTCCGGGGCGGGAGGGCCTAAAACGAGTACCGGGGAGCTGTTTTTT. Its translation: CASSKGSGAGGPKTSTGELFF.

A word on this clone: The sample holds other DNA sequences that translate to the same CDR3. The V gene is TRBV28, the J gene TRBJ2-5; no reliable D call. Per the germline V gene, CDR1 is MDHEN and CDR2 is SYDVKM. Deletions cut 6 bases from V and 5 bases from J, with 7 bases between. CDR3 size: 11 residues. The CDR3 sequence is CASSLRETQYF. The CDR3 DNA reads TGTGCCAGCAGCTTGCGGGAGACCCAGTACTTC. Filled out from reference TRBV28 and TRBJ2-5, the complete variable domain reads DVKVTQSSRYLVKRTGEKVFLECVQDMDHENMFWYRQDPGLGLRLIYFSYDVKMKEKGDIPEGYSVSREKKERFSLILESASTNQTSMYLCASSLRETQYFGPGTRLLVL.

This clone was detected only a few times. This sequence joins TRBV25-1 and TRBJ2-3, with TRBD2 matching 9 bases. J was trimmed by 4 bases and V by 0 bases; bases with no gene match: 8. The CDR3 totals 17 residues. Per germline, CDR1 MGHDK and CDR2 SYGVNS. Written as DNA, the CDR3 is TGTGCCAGCAGTGAATATAGTAGCGGGAGATTCCCAGATACGCAGTATTTT. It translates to CASSEYSSGRFPDTQYF. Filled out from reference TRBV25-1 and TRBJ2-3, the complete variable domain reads EADIYQTPRYLVIGTGKKITLECSQTMGHDKMYWYQQDPGMELHLIHYSYGVNSTEKGDLSSESTVSRIRTEHFPLTLESARPSHTSQYLCASSEYSSGRFPDTQYFGPGTRLTVL.

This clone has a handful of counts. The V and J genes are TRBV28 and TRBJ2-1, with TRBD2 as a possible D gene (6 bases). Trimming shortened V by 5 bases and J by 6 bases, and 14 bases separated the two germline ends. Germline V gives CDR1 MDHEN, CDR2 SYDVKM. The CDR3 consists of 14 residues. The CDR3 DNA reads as TGTGCCAGCAGTACGACTAGGAGGCGCAATGAGCAGTTCTTC. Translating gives CASSTTRRRNEQFF.

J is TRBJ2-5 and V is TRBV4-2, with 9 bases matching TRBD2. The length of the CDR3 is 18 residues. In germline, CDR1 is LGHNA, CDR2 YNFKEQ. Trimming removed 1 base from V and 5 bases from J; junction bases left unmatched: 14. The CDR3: CASSQGELAGRIGETQYF. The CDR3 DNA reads TGTGCCAGCAGCCAAGGAGAACTAGCGGGCCGGATAGGGGAGACCCAGTACTTC.

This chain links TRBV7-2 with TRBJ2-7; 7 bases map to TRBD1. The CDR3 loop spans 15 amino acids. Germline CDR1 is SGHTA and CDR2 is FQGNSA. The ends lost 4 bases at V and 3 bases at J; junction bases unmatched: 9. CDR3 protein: CASSSHKGANYEQYF. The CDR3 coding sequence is TGTGCCAGCAGCTCCCATAAGGGGGCAAACTACGAGCAGTACTTC. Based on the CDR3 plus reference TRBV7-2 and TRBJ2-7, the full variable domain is GAGVSQSPSNKVTEKGKDVELRCDPISGHTALYWYRQSLGQGLEFLIYFQGNSAPDKSGLPSDRFSAERTGGSVSTLTIQRTQQEDSAVYLCASSSHKGANYEQYFGPGTRLTVT.

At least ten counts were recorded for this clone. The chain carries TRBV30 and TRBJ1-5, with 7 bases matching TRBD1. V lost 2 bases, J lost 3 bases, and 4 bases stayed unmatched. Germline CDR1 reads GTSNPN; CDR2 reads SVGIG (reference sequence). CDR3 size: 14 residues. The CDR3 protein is CAWSRTGNNQPQHF. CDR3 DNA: TGTGCCTGGAGTAGGACAGGAAACAATCAGCCCCAGCATTTT.